This T cell receptor beta chain is from a study of cytomegalovirus exposure and HLA in healthy donors. The PCR employed 60 Vbeta primers together with 13 Jbeta primers. Data came from immunoSEQ multiplex PCR; TCRdb stores just in-frame clones and leaves some out. The sample holds some 160,000 clones, approximately 78% seen once. This clone was seen a few times. The CDR3 is 14 amino acids. After removal of 1 base from V and 5 bases from J, the junction contained 5 bases not matched to a gene. Germline V gene lookup returns CDR1 SGHRS and CDR2 YFSETQ. The sample was PBMCs. This clonotype was sampled from a woman aged 40 to 50 in good health and CMV-seropositive. The chain links TRBV5-1 to TRBJ1-2; 7 bases are a match to TRBD1. The CDR3 reads CASSLTGEWYGYTF. CDR3 sequence (DNA): TGCGCCAGCAGCTTGACAGGGGAATGGTATGGCTACACCTTC.